A single sample is the source of the 18 T cell receptor beta chains below, sequenced in a study of blood T cell repertoires in COVID-19. Some clones are missing from TCRdb's copy, which holds only in-frame ones; the method was immunoSEQ multiplex PCR. The sample records under 150,000 clones, roughly 88% being singletons. Sequenced input: peripheral blood. These receptors originate from a man between 70 and 80 years old with active COVID-19.

The rearrangement uses TRBV19 and TRBJ1-1; D perhaps matches TRBD1 (5 bases). Germline V gives CDR1 LNHDA, CDR2 SQIVND (reference sequence). The CDR3 is 14 amino acids. Trimming took off 1 base at V and 3 bases at J, with 9 bases between the two ends. The CDR3 region is CASSIGQSYTEAFF. DNA of the CDR3: TGTGCCAGTAGTATAGGACAGTCCTACACTGAAGCTTTCTTT.

The rearrangement uses TRBV11-2 and TRBJ2-1; 8 nucleotides match TRBD1. This CDR3 has 16 residues. V was clipped by 6 bases and J by 7 bases; unmatched bases: 14. The germline gives CDR1 SGHAT, CDR2 FQNNGV. This CDR3 is CASSMIPGGANNEQFF. In nucleotides, the CDR3 is TGTGCCAGCAGTATGATTCCAGGGGGCGCGAATAATGAGCAGTTCTTC.

As DNA, the CDR3 is TGTGCCAGTACCCCGGGACTAGCGCTCTACAATGAGCAGTTCTTC. It translates to CASTPGLALYNEQFF. J is TRBJ2-1 and V is TRBV19; 10 bases are shared with TRBD2. After removal of 7 bases from V and 3 bases from J, the junction contained 6 bases not matched to a gene. This CDR3 spans 15 amino acids. The germline V gene encodes CDR1 LNHDA and CDR2 SQIVND (reference sequence). Variable domain in full (rest from reference TRBV19 and TRBJ2-1): DGGITQSPKYLFRKEGQNVTLSCEQNLNHDAMYWYRQDPGQGLRLIYYSQIVNDFQKGDIAEGYSVSREKKESFPLTVTSAQKNPTAFYLCASTPGLALYNEQFFGPGTRLTVL.

This chain links TRBV5-8 with TRBJ2-6; TRBD2 matches at 12 bases. This CDR3 comprises 19 residues. CDR1 is SGHTS, CDR2 YDEGEE, per germline. J lost 1 base, V lost 3 bases, and 8 bases had no gene match. CDR3 sequence reads: CASSSQPGLAGSGANVLTF. As DNA, the CDR3 is TGTGCCAGCAGCTCGCAACCGGGACTAGCGGGTTCTGGGGCCAACGTCCTGACTTTC.

V is TRBV7-2 and J is TRBJ2-1; 7 nucleotides match TRBD2. In germline, CDR1 is SGHTA, CDR2 FQGNSA. This CDR3 contains 16 residues. V lost 4 bases to trimming and J lost 1 base; unmatched junction nucleotides: 7. The DNA for the CDR3 is TGTGCCAGCAGCTCCGGACTAGTGGGGTCCTACAATGAGCAGTTCTTC. Translation gives CASSSGLVGSYNEQFF.

This clone was found once. The chain uses TRBV5-6 and TRBJ2-3, with 7 bases identical to TRBD2. The CDR3 extends over 16 amino acids. Trimming cost V 4 bases and J 3 bases; bases outside gene matches: 11. CDR1 and CDR2 (germline): SGHDT, YYEEEE. The CDR3 loop is CASSAIAGEGTDTQYF. In DNA, the CDR3 is TGTGCCAGCAGCGCGATCGCGGGAGAAGGGACAGATACGCAGTATTTT.

This clone occurred a few times. The CDR3 loop reads CASSLEPSGNYNEQFF. The CDR3 region has the DNA TGTGCCAGCAGCTTAGAACCTAGCGGGAATTACAATGAGCAGTTCTTC. The chain has TRBV5-6 and TRBJ2-1, with 9 bases that match TRBD2. With V trimmed by 2 bases and J by 4 bases, 7 bases remained unmatched. CDR3 length: 16 amino acids. The V gene's germline CDR1 is SGHDT and CDR2 YYEEEE.

The chain is built from TRBV5-5 and TRBJ1-2, with 7 bases matching TRBD1. The V segment lost 1 base and the J segment 2 bases; nucleotides outside the gene matches: 5. Germline V gene data show CDR1 as SGHKS and CDR2 as YYEKEE (reference sequence). This CDR3 comprises 15 residues. The CDR3 sequence: CASSLMVQGNYGYTF. As DNA, the CDR3 is TGTGCCAGCAGCTTGATGGTACAGGGGAACTATGGCTACACCTTC.

This clone was detected only a few times. The chain combines TRBV7-9 with TRBJ1-1; D is perhaps TRBD1 (5 bases). The CDR3 is 15 amino acids. V lost 5 bases and J 0 bases, leaving 13 bases between the germline ends. The germline V gene encodes CDR1 SEHNR and CDR2 FQNEAQ (reference sequence). The CDR3 is CASSRKGQMNTEAFF. The CDR3 DNA follows: TGTGCCAGCAGCAGAAAAGGACAAATGAACACTGAAGCTTTCTTT. Looking up the rest from reference TRBV7-9 and TRBJ1-1 gives the full variable domain: DTGVSQNPRHKITKRGQNVTFRCDPISEHNRLYWYRQTLGQGPEFLTYFQNEAQLEKSRLLSDRFSAERPKGSFSTLEIQRTEQGDSAMYLCASSRKGQMNTEAFFGQGTRLTVV.

The V gene is TRBV7-9, the J gene TRBJ2-2; D gene uncertain. The germline V gene has CDR1 SEHNR and CDR2 FQNEAQ (reference sequence). The CDR3 loop spans 13 amino acids. V was shortened by 0 bases and J by 16 bases, with 15 bases between the two germline ends. The CDR3 DNA follows: TGTGCCAGCAGCTTAGCCGGAGAGCACACACGGTTTTTT. The encoded protein is CASSLAGEHTRFF.

The rearrangement links TRBV4-2 to TRBJ2-2, with 11 nucleotides matching TRBD2. The CDR3 loop spans 20 amino acids. CDR1 is LGHNA and CDR2 is YNFKEQ in the germline V gene. Trimming at V came to 4 bases and at J to 3 bases, leaving 16 bases not matched to a gene. CDR3 bases: TGTGCCAGCAGCCCAGCCGGGACTAGCGGTGTGTCGGGGGACACCGGGGAGCTGTTTTTT. Amino acids: CASSPAGTSGVSGDTGELFF.

The V and J genes are TRBV15 and TRBJ2-2; D perhaps matches TRBD2 (6 bases). This CDR3 has 15 residues. Germline V lookup: CDR1 LNHNV, CDR2 YYDKDF (reference sequence). Trimming left V 5 bases short and J 0 bases short, with 10 bases between. This CDR3 is CATSPRDSNTGELFF. In nucleotides, the CDR3 is TGTGCCACCAGCCCCCGGGACTCGAACACCGGGGAGCTGTTTTTT.

The chain recombines TRBV9 with TRBJ2-5, with 7 nucleotides matching TRBD1. The CDR3 contains 16 residues. The germline CDR1 and CDR2 sequences are SGDLS and YYNGEE. V gave up 3 bases and J gave up 2 bases; unmatched junction bases: 10. This chain's CDR3 is CASSAGYRDSQETQYF. The CDR3 nucleotides are TGTGCCAGCAGCGCCGGTTACCGGGACAGTCAAGAGACCCAGTACTTC.

The table lists this clone with a few counts. The chain is built from TRBV19 and TRBJ2-7; D unclear. V lost 4 bases to trimming and J lost 5 bases, with 18 bases between them. In germline, CDR1 is LNHDA, CDR2 SQIVND (reference sequence). The CDR3 totals 15 residues. CDR3 loop: CASSTSSTFADEQYF. DNA for the CDR3: TGTGCCAGTAGTACCTCAAGTACCTTTGCGGACGAGCAGTACTTC.

The chain has TRBV3-1 (or the pseudogene TRBV3-2) and TRBJ1-1; D gene unclear. The CDR3 sequence is 14 residues long. Germline CDR1 reads LGHDT; CDR2 reads YNNKEL (reference sequence). Trimming took off 4 bases at V and 1 base at J, with 10 bases between the two ends. Here the CDR3 DNA reads TGTGCCAGCAGCCTCCAGCCAGGGAACACTGAAGCTTTCTTT. As protein: CASSLQPGNTEAFF.

The DNA for the CDR3 is TGTGCCAGCAGTGGACCAGGGGATACTTCCTACGAGCAGTACTTC. Translation gives CASSGPGDTSYEQYF. This chain links TRBV28 with TRBJ2-7; perhaps TRBD1 as D (6 bases). CDR1 is MDHEN and CDR2 is SYDVKM in the germline V gene. The germline V and J ends were trimmed by 5 bases and 1 base, with 15 bases remaining between them. This CDR3 is 15 amino acids long.

This rearrangement joins TRBV5-5 to TRBJ1-5, with TRBD1 matching over 8 bases. CDR3 size: 15 residues. CDR1 is SGHKS, CDR2 YYEKEE, per germline (reference sequence). The trim removed 3 bases at V and 0 bases at J, leaving 2 bases unmatched. For the CDR3, the DNA is TGTGCCAGCAGCTGGACAGGGTTTAGCAATCAGCCCCAGCATTTT. Residues: CASSWTGFSNQPQHF. Supplemented by reference TRBV5-5 and TRBJ1-5, the full variable domain reads DAGVTQSPTHLIKTRGQQVTLRCSPISGHKSVSWYQQVLGQGPQFIFQYYEKEERGRGNFPDRFSARQFPNYSSELNVNALLLGDSALYLCASSWTGFSNQPQHFGDGTRLSIL.

The chain recombines TRBV5-4 with TRBJ1-6; 7 positions match TRBD1. This CDR3 has 14 amino acids. The germline V gene encodes CDR1 SGHNT and CDR2 YYREEE (reference sequence). The ends lost 2 bases at V and 8 bases at J; junction bases unmatched: 4. Written as DNA, the CDR3 is TGTGCCAGCAGCTTCCGGGACAGAGATTCACCCCTCCACTTT. Amino acids: CASSFRDRDSPLHF.